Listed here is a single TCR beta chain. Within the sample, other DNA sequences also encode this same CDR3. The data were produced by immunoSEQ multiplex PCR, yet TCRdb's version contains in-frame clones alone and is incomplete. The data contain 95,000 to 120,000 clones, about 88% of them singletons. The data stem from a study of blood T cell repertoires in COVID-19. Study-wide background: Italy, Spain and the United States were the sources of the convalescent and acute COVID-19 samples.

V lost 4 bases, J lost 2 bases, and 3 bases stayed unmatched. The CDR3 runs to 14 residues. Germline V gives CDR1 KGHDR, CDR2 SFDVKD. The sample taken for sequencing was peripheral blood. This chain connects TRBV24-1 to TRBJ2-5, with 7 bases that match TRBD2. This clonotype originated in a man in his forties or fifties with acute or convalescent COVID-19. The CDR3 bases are TGTGCCACCAGTGACCCTAGCGGTCAAGAGACCCAGTACTTC. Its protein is CATSDPSGQETQYF.